The present T cell receptor beta chain was sequenced within a study of read filtering for tumor transcriptome and immune sequencing. This library used roughly 0.4 ug RNA and molecular barcoded adaptors spanning alpha/delta and beta/gamma chains. In TCRdb, the reads were re-called with MiXCR into one record per CDR3 protein. This repertoire shows roughly 41,000 distinct CDR3 sequences, approximately 14% found once; its top ten account for roughly 40%. This clonotype has at least ten counts. This CDR3 has 16 residues. Unmatched junction bases numbered 15, after V lost 7 bases and J lost 9 bases. Germline CDR1 and CDR2: LGHDT and YNNKEL (reference sequence).

The sequencing input was a population of CD138-negative cells sorted from bone marrow. The gene calls are TRBV3-1 and TRBJ2-1; 10 bases fit TRBD2. This sequence was found in a donor aged 40 or over with multiple myeloma. The chain's CDR3 is CASTQPASGSIFEQFF. CDR3 nucleotides: TGTGCCAGCACCCAGCCGGCTAGCGGGAGCATATTTGAGCAGTTCTTC.